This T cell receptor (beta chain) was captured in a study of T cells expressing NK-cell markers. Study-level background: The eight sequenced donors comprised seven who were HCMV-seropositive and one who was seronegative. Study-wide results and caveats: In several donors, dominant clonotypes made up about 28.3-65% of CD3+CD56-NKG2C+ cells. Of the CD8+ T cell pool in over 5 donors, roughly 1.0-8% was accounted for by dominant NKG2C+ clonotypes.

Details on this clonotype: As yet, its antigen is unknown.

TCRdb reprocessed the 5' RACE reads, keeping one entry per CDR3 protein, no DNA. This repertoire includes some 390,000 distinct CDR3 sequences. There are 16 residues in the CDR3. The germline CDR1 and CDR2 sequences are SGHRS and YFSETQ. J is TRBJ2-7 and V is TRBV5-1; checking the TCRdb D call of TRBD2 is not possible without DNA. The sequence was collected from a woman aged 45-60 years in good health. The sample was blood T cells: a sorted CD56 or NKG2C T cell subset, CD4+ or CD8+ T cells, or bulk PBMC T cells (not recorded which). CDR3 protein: CASSPRLAGGMSEQYF.